The sample holds one count of the clone carrying this T cell receptor (beta chain). Its antigen remains unknown. The sample is drawn from a study of CD8 T cells in ankylosing spondylitis. Study-wide points: Under 10 highly homologous variants formed a TCR beta motif that appeared characteristic of ankylosing spondylitis blood. Significant enrichment of disease-linked clones was reported in matched ankylosing spondylitis synovial fluid. Previously reported in reactive arthritis synovial fluid and blood were some of the motif variants.

CDR3 length equals 14 residues. The J segment lost 5 bases and the V segment lost 6 bases, leaving 12 bases of the junction unmatched. Per the germline V gene, CDR1 is DFQATT and CDR2 is SNEGSKA (reference sequence). MiXCR, run by TCRdb on the 5' RACE reads, gives a single entry per CDR3 protein. Seen here are fewer than 650,000 distinct CDR3 sequences, over 9.5% observed once, and the top ten hold 6.8%. V gene TRBV20-1 combines with J gene TRBJ2-5; TRBD2 matches at 7 bases. This sequence originates from a male donor with ankylosing spondylitis. The sequenced material came from blood, either unsorted or a sorted T cell fraction (not recorded which). The CDR3 loop reads CSAPDLQRGETQYF. CDR3 sequence (DNA): TGCAGTGCCCCAGACTTGCAGCGGGGTGAGACCCAGTACTTC.